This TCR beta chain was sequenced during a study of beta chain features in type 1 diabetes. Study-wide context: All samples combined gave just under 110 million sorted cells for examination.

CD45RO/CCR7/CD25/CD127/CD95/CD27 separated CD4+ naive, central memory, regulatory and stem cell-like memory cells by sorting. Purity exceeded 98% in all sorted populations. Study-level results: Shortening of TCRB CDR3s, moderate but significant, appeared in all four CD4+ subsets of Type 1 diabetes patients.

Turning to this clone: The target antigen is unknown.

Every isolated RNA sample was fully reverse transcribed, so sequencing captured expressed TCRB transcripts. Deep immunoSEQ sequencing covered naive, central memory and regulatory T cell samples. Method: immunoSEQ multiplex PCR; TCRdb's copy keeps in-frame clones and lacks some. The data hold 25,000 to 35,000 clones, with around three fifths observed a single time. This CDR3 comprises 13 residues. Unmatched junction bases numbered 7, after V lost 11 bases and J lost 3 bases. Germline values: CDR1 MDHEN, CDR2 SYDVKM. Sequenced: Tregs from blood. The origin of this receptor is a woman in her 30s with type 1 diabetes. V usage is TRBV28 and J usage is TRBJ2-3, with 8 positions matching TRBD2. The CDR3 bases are TGTGCCGAGCGGGGGCTTACAACAGATACGCAGTATTTT. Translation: CAERGLTTDTQYF.